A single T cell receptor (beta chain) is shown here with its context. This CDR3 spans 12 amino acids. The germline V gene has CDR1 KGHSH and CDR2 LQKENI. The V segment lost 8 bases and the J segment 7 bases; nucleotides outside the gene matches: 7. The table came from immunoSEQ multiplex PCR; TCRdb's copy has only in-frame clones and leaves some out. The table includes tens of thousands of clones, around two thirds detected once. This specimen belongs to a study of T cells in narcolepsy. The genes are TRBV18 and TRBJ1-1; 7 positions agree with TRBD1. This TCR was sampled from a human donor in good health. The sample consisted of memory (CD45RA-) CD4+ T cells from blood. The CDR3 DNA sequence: TGTGCCAGCACAGGGGACAGCGGTGAAGCTTTCTTT. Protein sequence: CASTGDSGEAFF.